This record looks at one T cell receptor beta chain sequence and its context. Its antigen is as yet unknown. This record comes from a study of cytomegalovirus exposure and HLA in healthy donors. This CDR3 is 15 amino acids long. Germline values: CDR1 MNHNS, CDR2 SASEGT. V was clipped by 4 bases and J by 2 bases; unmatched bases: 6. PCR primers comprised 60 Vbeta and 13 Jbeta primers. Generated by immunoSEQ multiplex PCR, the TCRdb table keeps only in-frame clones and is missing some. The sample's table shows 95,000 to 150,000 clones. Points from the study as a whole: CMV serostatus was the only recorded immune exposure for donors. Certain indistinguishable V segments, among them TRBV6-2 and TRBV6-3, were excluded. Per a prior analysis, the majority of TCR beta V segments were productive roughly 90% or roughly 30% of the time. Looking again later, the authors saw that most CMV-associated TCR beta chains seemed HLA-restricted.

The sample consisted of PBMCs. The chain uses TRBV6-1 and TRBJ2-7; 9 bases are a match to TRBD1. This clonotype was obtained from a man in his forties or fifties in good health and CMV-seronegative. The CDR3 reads CASSGPGQGTYEQYF. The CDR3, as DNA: TGTGCCAGCAGTGGTCCGGGACAGGGTACCTACGAGCAGTACTTC.